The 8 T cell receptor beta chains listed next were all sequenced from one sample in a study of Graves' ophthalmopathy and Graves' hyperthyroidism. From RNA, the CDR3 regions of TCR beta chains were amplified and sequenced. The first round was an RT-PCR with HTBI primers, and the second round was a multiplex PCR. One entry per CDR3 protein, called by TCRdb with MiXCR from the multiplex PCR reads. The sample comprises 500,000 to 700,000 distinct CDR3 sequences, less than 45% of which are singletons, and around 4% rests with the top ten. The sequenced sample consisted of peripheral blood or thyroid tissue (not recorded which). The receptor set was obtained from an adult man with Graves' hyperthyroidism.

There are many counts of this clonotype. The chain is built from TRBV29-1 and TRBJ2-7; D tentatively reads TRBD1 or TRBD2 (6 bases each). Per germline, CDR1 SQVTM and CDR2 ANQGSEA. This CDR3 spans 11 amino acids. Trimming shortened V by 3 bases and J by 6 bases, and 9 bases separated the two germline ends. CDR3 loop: CSVDWGAEQYF. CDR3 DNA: TGCAGCGTTGATTGGGGGGCCGAGCAGTACTTC.

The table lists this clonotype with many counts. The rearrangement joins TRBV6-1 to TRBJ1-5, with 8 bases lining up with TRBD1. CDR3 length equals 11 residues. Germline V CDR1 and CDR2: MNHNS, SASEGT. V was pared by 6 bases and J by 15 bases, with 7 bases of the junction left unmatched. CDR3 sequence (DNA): TGTGCCAGCAGACAGGGGGATCAAGGGCATTTT. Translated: CASRQGDQGHF.

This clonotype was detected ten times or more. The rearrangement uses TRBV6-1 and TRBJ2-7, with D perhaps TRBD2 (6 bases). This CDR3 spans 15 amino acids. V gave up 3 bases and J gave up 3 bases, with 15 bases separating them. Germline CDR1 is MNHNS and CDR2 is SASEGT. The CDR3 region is CASSDRGLQHYEQYF. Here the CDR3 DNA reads TGTGCCAGCAGTGACCGGGGGTTACAACACTACGAGCAGTACTTC.

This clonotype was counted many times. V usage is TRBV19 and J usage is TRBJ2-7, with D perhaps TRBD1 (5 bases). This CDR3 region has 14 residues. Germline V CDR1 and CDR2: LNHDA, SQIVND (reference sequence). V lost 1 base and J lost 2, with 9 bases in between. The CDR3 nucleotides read TGTGCCAGTAGTATAGTTGACAGCACCTACGAGCAGTACTTC. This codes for CASSIVDSTYEQYF.

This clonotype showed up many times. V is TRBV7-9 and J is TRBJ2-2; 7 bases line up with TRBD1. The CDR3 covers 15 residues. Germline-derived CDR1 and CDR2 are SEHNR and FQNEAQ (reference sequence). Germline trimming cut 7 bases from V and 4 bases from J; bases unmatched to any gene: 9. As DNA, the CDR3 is TGTGCCAGCACCATAACAGGGGCAGCCACCGGGGAGCTGTTTTTT. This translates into CASTITGAATGELFF. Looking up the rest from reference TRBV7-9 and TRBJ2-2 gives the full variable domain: DTGVSQNPRHKITKRGQNVTFRCDPISEHNRLYWYRQTLGQGPEFLTYFQNEAQLEKSRLLSDRFSAERPKGSFSTLEIQRTEQGDSAMYLCASTITGAATGELFFGEGSRLTVL.

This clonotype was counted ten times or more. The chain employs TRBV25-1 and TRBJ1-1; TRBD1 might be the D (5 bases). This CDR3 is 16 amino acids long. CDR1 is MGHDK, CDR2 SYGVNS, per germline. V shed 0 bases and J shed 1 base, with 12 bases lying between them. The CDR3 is CASSEYGDSWNTEAFF. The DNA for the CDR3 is TGTGCCAGCAGTGAATACGGAGACAGCTGGAACACTGAAGCTTTCTTT.

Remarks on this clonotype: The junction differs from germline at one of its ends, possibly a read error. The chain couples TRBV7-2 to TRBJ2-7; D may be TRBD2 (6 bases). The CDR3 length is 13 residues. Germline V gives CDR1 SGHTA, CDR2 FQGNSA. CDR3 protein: CAGSLTGESEQYF. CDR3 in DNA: TGTGCCGGCAGCTTGACGGGGGAGAGTGAGCAGTACTTC.

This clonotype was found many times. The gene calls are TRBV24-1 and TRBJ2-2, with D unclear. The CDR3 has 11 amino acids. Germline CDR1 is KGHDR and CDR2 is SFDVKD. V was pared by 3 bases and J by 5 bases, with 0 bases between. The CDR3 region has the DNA TGTGCCACCAGTGATACCGGGGAGCTGTTTTTT. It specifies CATSDTGELFF.